This TCR beta chain derives from a study of neurological immune-mediated disorders. cDNA synthesis was performed by 5'RACE with 10-nucleotide random UMIs. MiXCR, applied by TCRdb to the 5' RACE reads, yields one record per CDR3 protein. The sample yields about 74,000 distinct CDR3 sequences, less than 5.5% seen once. The CDR3 extends over 13 amino acids. Deletions cut 6 bases from V and 4 bases from J, with 13 bases between. Germline V CDR1 and CDR2: DFQATT, SNEGSKA (reference sequence). The sample holds many counts of this clonotype. Its target is unknown. Study results and limitations: Private repertoires in all groups were suggested, as expanded clones shared no CDR3 amino acid sequences across subjects. According to phylogenetic grouping, one related-CDR3 cluster, a possible signature, contained the repertoires of 18 of 34 multiple sclerosis patients.

PBMCs stored at -80 C, 2 million in total, were the source of the unsorted libraries. This chain links TRBV20-1 with TRBJ2-1; a weak D match, TRBD2 (6 bases). The specimen was PBMCs. The TCR comes from a man between 18 and 29 years old with multiple sclerosis. CDR3 bases: TGCAGTGCGAGTGCGGGGCGATACAATGAGCAGTTCTTC. As protein: CSASAGRYNEQFF.